These 9 T cell receptor beta chains came from one sample sequenced in a study of cytotoxic CD8 clonotypes in ibrutinib-treated CLL. TCRdb keeps only in-frame clones here, not all; method: immunoSEQ multiplex PCR. The data show tens of thousands of clones, with approximately 53% seen just once and less than 35% held by the top ten. The sample was PBMCs, taken after 12 months of ibrutinib treatment. These receptors all come from a human donor with chronic lymphocytic leukemia.

This clone was seen only a few times. V gene TRBV5-4 combines with J gene TRBJ2-6, with no clear D. CDR3 size: 12 residues. From germline, CDR1 is SGHNT and CDR2 YYREEE (reference sequence). V was shortened by 4 bases and J by 6 bases, with 5 bases between the two germline ends. This CDR3 is CASSQEANVLTF. The CDR3 DNA sequence: TGTGCCAGCAGCCAAGAGGCCAACGTCCTGACTTTC.

This clone was picked up a small number of times. The chain couples TRBV28 to TRBJ1-2; tentative D call: TRBD1 (5 bases). The ends were cut back, 4 bases at V and 4 bases at J, with 13 bases in the middle. The CDR3 runs to 14 residues. Germline V lookup: CDR1 MDHEN, CDR2 SYDVKM. CDR3 in amino acids: CASSWGQGTYGYTF. The DNA of the CDR3 is TGTGCCAGCAGTTGGGGCCAGGGAACCTATGGCTACACCTTC.

This clone was counted only a few times. The J gene is TRBJ1-2, the V gene TRBV5-1; no clear D. The ends were cut back, 0 bases at V and 5 bases at J, with 14 bases in the middle. The CDR3 covers 15 residues. The V gene's germline CDR1 is SGHRS and CDR2 YFSETQ. The CDR3 protein is CASSLEPTAPYGYTF. The CDR3 DNA follows: TGCGCCAGCAGCTTGGAGCCAACGGCCCCATATGGCTACACCTTC.

V usage is TRBV5-6 and J usage is TRBJ1-4; D gene uncertain. V was clipped by 2 bases and J by 3 bases, with 11 bases between them. The length of the CDR3 is 15 residues. The germline V gene encodes CDR1 SGHDT and CDR2 YYEEEE. The CDR3: CASSFGGGPNEKLFF. The DNA for the CDR3 is TGTGCCAGCAGCTTCGGTGGAGGGCCTAATGAAAAACTGTTTTTT. Together with reference TRBV5-6 and TRBJ1-4, the CDR3 gives the full variable domain: DAGVTQSPTHLIKTRGQQVTLRCSPKSGHDTVSWYQQALGQGPQFIFQYYEEEERQRGNFPDRFSGHQFPNYSSELNVNALLLGDSALYLCASSFGGGPNEKLFFGSGTQLSVL.

This clone appeared a few times. The rearrangement links TRBV2 to TRBJ2-1, with 8 bases aligning to TRBD1. V was clipped by 6 bases and J by 1 base; unmatched bases: 2. CDR1 and CDR2 from the germline V gene are SNHLY and FYNNEI. The CDR3 is 14 residues long. This CDR3 is CASRTGESYNEQFF. CDR3 DNA sequence: TGTGCCAGCAGGACAGGGGAATCCTACAATGAGCAGTTCTTC.

The chain joins TRBV5-5 to TRBJ2-1; D not certain. In germline, CDR1 is SGHKS, CDR2 YYEKEE (reference sequence). The germline V and J ends were trimmed by 4 bases and 2 bases, with 13 bases remaining between them. This CDR3 spans 15 amino acids. The CDR3 region has the DNA TGTGCCAGCAGCCCGATCCCTCTTGCCTACAATGAGCAGTTCTTC. This codes for CASSPIPLAYNEQFF.

The chain joins TRBV13 to TRBJ2-1; D is ambiguous. Germline CDR1 reads PRHDT; CDR2 reads FYEKMQ (reference sequence). The CDR3 is 15 amino acids. V dropped 6 bases and J dropped 4 bases, with 16 bases sitting between them. The DNA of the CDR3 is TGTGCCAGCAGAACGCTGCGGACGGTATACAATGAGCAGTTCTTC. Translated: CASRTLRTVYNEQFF.

The chain employs TRBV29-1 and TRBJ1-2; D unresolved. Trimming removed 4 bases from V and 0 bases from J, with 6 bases in between. This CDR3 has 12 amino acids. CDR1 is SQVTM and CDR2 is ANQGSEA in the germline V gene. The CDR3 is CSVVAANYGYTF. The CDR3 nucleotides read TGCAGCGTTGTGGCCGCTAACTATGGCTACACCTTC.

The rearrangement joins TRBV5-6 to TRBJ2-2, with D maybe TRBD2 (5 bases). Per germline, CDR1 SGHDT and CDR2 YYEEEE. V shed 4 bases and J shed 5 bases, with 9 bases lying between them. This CDR3 spans 13 amino acids. As DNA, the CDR3 is TGTGCCAGCAGCGGGAGTAAAACCGGGGAGCTGTTTTTT. Encoded protein: CASSGSKTGELFF.